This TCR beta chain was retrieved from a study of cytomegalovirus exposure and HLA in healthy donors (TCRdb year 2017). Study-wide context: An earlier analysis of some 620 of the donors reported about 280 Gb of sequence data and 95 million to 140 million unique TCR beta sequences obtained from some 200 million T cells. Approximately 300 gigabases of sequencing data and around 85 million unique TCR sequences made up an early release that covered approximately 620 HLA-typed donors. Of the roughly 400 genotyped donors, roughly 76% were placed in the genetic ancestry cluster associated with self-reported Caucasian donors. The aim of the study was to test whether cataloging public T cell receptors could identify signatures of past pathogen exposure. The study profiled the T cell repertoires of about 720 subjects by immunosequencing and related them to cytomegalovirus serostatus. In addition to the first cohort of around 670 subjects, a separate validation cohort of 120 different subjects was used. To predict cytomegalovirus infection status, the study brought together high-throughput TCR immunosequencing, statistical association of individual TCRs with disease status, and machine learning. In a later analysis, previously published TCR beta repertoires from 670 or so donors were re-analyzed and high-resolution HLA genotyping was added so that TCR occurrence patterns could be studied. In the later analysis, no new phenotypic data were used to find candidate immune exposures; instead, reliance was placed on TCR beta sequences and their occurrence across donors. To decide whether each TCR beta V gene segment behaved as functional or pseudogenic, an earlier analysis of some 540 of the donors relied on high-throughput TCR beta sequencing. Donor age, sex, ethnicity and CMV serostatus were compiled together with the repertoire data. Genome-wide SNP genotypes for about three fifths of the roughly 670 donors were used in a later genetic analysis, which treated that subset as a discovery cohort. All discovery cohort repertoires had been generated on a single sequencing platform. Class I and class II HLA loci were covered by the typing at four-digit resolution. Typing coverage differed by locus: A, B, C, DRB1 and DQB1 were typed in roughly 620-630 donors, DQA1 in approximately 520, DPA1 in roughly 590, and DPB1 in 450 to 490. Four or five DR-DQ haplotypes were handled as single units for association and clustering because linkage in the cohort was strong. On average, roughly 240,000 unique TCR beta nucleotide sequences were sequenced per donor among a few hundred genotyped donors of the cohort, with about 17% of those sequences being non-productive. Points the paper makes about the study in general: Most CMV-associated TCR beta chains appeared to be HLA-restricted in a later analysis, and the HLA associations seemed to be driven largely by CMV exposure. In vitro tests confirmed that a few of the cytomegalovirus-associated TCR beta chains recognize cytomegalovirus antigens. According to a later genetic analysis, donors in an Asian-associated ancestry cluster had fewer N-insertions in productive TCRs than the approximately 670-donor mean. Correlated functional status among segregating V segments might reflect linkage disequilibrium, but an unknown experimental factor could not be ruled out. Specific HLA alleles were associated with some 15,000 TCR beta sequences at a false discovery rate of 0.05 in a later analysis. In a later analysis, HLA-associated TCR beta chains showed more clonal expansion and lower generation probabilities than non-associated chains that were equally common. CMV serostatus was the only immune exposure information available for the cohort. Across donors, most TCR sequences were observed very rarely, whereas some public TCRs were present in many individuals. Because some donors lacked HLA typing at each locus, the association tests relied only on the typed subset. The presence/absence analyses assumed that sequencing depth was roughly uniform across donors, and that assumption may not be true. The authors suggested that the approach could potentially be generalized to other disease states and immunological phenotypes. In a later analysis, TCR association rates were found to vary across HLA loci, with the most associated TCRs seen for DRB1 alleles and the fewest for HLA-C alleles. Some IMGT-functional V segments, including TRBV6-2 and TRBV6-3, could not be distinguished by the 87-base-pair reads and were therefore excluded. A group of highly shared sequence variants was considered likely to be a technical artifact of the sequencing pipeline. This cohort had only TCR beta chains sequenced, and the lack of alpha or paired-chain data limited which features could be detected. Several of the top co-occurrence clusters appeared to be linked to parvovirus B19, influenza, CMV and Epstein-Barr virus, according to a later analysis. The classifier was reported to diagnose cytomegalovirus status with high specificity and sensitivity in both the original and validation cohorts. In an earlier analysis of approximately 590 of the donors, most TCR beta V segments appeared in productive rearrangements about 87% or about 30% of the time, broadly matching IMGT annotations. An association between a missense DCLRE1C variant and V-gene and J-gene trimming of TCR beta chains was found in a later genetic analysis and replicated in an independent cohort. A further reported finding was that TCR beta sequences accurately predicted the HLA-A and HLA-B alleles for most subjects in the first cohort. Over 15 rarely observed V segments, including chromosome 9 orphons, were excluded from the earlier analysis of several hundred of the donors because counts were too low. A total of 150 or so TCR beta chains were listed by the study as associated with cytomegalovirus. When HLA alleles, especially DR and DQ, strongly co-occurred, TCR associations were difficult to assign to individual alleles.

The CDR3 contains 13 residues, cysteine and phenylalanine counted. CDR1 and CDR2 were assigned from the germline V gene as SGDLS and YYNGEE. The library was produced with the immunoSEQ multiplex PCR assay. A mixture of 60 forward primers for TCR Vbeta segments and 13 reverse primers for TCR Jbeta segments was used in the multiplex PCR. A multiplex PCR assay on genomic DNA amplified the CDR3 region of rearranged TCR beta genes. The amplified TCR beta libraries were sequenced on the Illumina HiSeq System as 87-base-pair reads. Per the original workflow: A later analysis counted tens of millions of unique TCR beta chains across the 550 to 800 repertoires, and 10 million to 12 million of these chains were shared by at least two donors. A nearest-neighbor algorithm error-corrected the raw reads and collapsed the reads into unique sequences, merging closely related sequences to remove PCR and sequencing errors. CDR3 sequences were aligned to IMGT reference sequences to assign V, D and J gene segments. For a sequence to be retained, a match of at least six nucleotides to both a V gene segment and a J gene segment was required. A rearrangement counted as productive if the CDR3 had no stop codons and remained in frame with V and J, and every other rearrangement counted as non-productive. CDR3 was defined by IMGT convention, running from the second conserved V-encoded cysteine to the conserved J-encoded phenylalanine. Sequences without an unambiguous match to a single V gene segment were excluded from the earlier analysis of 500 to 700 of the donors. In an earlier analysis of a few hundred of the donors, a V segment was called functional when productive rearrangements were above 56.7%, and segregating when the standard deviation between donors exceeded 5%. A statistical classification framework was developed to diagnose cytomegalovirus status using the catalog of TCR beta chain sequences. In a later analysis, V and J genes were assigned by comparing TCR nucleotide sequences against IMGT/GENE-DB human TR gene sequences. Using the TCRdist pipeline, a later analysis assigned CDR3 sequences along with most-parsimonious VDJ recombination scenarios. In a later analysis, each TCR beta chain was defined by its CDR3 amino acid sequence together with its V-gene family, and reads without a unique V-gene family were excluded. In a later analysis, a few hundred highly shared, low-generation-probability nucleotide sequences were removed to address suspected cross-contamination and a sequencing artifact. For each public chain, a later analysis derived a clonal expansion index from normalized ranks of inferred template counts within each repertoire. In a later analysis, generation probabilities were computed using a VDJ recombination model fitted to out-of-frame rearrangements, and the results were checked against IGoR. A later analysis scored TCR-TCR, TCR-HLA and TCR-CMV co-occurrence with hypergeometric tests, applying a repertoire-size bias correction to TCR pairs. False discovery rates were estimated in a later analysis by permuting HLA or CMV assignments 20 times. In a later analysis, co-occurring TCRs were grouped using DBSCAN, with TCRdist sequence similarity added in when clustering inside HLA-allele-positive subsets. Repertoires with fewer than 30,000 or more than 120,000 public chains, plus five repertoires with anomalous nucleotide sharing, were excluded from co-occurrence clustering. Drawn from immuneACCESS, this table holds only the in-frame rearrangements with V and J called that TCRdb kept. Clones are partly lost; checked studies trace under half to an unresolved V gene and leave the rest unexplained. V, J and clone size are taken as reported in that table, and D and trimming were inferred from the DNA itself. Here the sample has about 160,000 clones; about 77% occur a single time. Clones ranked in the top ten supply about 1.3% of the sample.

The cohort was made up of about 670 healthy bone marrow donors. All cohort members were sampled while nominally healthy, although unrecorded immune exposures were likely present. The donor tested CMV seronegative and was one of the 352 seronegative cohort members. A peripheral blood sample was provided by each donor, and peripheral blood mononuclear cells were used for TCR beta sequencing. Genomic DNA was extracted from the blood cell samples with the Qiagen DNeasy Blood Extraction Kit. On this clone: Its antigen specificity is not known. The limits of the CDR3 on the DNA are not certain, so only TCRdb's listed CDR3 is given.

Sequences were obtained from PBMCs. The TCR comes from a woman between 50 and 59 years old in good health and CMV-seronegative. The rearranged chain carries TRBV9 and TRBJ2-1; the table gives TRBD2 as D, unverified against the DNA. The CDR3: CASSVATGTPLFF.